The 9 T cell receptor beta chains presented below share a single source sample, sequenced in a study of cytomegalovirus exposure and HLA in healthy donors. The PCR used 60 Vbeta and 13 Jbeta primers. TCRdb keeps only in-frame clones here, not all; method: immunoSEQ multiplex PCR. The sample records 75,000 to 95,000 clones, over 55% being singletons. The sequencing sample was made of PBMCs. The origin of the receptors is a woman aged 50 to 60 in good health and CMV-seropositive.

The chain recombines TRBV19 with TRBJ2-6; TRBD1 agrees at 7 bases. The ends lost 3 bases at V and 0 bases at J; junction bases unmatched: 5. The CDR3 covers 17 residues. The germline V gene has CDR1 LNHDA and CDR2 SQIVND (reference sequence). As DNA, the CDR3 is TGTGCCAGTAGTATGGGAGACAGGGTCTCTGGGGCCAACGTCCTGACTTTC. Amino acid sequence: CASSMGDRVSGANVLTF.

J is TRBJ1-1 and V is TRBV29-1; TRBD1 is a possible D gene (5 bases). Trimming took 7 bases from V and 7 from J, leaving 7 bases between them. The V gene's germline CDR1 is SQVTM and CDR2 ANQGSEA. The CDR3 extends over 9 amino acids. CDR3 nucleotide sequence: TGCAGCGCGGGGGGTGAAGCTTTCTTT. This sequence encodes CSAGGEAFF.

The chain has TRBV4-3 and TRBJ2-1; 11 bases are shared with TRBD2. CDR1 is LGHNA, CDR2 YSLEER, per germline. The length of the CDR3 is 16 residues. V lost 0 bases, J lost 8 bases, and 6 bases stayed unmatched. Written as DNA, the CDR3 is TGCGCCAGCAGCCAAGAATTTAGCGGGGGGGCAGATGAGCAGTTCTTC. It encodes CASSQEFSGGADEQFF.

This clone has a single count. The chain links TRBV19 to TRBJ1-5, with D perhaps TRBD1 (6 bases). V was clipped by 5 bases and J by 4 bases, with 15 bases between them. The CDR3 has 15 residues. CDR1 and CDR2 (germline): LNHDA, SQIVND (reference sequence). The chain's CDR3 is CASSPWDNQNQPQHF. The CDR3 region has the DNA TGTGCCAGTAGTCCCTGGGACAACCAAAATCAGCCCCAGCATTTT.

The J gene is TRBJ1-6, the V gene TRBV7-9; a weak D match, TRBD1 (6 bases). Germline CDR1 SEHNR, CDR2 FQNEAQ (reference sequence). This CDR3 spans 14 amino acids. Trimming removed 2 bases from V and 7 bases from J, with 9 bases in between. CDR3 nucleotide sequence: TGTGCCAGCAGCTTACAGGGGCCGAATTCACCCCTCCACTTT. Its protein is CASSLQGPNSPLHF.

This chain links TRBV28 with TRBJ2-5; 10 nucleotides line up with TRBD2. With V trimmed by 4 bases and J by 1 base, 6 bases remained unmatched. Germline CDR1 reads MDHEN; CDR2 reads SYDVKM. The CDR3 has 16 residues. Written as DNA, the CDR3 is TGTGCCAGCAGTTCCCACCTAGCGGGGGCCCAAGAGACCCAGTACTTC. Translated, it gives CASSSHLAGAQETQYF.

CDR3 nucleotide sequence: TGTGCCAGTATAGGCGGCGGAGCGGGGGCCAACGTCCTGACTTTC. It is translated as CASIGGGAGANVLTF. This rearrangement joins TRBV19 to TRBJ2-6, with D unresolved. The CDR3 has 15 amino acids. Trimming stripped 7 bases from V and 4 bases from J, with 14 bases between. Germline CDR1 is LNHDA and CDR2 is SQIVND (reference sequence).

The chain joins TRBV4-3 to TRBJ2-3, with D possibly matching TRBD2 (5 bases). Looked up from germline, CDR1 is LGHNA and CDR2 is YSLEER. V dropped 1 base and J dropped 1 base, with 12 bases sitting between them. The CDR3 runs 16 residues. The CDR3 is CASSQVWAGGTDTQYF. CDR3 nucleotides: TGCGCCAGCAGCCAAGTCTGGGCGGGCGGCACAGATACGCAGTATTTT.

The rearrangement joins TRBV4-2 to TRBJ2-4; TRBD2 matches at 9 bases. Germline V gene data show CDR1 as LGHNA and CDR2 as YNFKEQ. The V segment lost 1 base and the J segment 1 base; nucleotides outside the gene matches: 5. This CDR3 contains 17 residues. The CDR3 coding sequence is TGTGCCAGCAGCCAAGTGACGAGCGGGGGGGCCAAAAACATTCAGTACTTC. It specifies CASSQVTSGGAKNIQYF.